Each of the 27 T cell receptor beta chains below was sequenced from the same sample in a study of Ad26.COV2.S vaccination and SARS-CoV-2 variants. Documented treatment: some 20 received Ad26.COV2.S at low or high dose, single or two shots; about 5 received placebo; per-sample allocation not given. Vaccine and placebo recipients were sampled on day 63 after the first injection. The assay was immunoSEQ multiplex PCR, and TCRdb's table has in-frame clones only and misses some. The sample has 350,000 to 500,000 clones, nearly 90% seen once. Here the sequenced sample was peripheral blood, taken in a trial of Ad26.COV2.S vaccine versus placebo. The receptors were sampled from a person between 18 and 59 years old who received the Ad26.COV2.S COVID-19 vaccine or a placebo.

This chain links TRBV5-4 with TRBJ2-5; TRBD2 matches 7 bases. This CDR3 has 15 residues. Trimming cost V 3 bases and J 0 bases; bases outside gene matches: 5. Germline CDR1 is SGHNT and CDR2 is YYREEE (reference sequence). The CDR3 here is CASSSRTRDQETQYF. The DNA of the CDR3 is TGTGCCAGCAGCTCTAGGACTAGGGACCAAGAGACCCAGTACTTC.

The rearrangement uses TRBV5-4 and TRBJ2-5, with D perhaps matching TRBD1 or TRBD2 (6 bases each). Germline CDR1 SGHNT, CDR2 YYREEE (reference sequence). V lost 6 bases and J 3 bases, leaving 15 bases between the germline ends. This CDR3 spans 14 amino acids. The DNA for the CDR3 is TGTGCCAGCAACCCCGGGGGCACCGAAGAGACCCAGTACTTC. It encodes CASNPGGTEETQYF.

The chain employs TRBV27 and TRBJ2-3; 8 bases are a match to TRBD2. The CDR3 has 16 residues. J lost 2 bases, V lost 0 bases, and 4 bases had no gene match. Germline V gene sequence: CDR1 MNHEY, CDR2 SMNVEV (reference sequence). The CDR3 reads CASSLSRGGPTDTQYF. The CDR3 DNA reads TGTGCCAGCAGTTTATCTCGGGGGGGGCCCACAGATACGCAGTATTTT.

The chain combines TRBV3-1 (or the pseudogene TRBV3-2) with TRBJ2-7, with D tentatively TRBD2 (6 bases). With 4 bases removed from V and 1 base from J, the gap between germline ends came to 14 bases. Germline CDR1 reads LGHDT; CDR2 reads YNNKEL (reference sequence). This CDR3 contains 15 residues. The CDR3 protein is CASSLGTAASYEQYF. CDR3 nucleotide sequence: TGTGCCAGCAGCCTAGGGACTGCTGCTTCCTACGAGCAGTACTTC.

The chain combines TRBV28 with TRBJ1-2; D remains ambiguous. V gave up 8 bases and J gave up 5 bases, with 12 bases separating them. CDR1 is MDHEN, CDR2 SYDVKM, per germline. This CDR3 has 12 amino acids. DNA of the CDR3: TGTGCCAGCGCCTGGGGTGGATATGGCTACACCTTC. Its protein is CASAWGGYGYTF.

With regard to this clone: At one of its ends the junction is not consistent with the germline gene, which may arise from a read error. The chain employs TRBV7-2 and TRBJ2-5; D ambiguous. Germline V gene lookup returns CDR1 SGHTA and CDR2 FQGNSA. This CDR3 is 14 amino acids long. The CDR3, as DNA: TGTGCCAGCAGCTTAGGACGGGCCCAAGGGACCCAGTACTTC. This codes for CASSLGRAQGTQYF.

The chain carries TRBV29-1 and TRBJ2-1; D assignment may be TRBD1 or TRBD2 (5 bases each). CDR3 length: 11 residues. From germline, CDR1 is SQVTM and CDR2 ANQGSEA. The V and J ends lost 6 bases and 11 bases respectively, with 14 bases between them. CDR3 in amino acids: CSVPWGPQQFF. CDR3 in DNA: TGCAGCGTCCCCTGGGGACCCCAGCAGTTCTTC.

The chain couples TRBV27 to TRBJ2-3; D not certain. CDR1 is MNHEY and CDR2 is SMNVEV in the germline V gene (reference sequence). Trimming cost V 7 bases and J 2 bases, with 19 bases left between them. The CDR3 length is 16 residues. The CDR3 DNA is TGTGCCAGCACTCTCCGCGCCTATGGGGTCACAGATACGCAGTATTTT. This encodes CASTLRAYGVTDTQYF.

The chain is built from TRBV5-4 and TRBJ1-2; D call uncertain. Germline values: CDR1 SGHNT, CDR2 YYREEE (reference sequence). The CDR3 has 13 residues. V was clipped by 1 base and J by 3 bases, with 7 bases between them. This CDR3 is CASSLTVDYGYTF. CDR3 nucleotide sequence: TGTGCCAGCAGCTTGACAGTCGACTATGGCTACACCTTC.

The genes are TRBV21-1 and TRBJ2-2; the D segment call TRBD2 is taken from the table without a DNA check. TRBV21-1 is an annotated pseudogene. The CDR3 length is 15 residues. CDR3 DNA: TGTGCCAGCAGCAATTATCATCGGGAGCCCGGGGAGCTGTTTTTT. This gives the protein CASSNYHREPGELFF.

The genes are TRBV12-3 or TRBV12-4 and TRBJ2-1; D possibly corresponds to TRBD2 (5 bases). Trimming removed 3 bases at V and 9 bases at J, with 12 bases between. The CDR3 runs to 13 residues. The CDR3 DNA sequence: TGTGCCAGCAGTTTTTCGGAGGTTTCTGAGCAGTTCTTC. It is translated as CASSFSEVSEQFF.

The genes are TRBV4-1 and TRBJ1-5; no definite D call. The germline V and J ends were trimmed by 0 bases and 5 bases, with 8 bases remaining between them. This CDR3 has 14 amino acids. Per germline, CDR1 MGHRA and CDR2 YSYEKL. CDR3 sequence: CASSQDRRDQPQHF. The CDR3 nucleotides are TGCGCCAGCAGCCAAGATCGGAGGGATCAGCCCCAGCATTTT.

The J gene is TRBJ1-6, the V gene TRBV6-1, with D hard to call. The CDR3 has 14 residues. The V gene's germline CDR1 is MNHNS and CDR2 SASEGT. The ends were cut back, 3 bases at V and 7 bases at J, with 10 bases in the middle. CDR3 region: CASSDRGTNSPLHF. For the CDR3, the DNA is TGTGCCAGCAGTGATCGGGGTACCAATTCACCCCTCCACTTT.

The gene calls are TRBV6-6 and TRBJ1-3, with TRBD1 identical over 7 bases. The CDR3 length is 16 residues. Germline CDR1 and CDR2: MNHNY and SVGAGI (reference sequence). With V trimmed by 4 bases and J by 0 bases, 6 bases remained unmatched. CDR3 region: CASSSPDRASGNTIYF. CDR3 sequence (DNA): TGTGCCAGCAGTTCACCTGACAGGGCCTCTGGAAACACCATATATTTT.

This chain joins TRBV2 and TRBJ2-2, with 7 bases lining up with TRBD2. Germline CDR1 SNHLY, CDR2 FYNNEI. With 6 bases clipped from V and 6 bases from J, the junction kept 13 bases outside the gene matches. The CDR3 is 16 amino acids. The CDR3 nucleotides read TGTGCCAGCAGCCAGGCTCGGACTAGGAATGCCGGGGAGCTGTTTTTT. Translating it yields CASSQARTRNAGELFF. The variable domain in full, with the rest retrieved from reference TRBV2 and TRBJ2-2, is EPEVTQTPSHQVTQMGQEVILRCVPISNHLYFYWYRQILGQKVEFLVSFYNNEISEKSEIFDDQFSVERPDGSNFTLKIRSTKLEDSAMYFCASSQARTRNAGELFFGEGSRLTVL.

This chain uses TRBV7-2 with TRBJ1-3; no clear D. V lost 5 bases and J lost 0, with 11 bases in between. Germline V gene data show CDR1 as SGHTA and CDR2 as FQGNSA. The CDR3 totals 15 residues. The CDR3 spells CASSQIGFSGNTIYF. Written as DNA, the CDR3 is TGTGCCAGCAGCCAGATAGGGTTCTCTGGAAACACCATATATTTT.

Here the CDR3 reads CASSPRGSGGTEAFF. The CDR3 DNA sequence: TGTGCCAGCAGTCCCCGGGGATCGGGAGGGACTGAAGCTTTCTTT. J is TRBJ1-1 and V is TRBV7-3; no clear D gene. The CDR3 length is 15 residues. V lost 6 bases to trimming and J lost 5 bases, with 19 bases between them. Germline CDR1 and CDR2: SGHTA and FQGTGA.

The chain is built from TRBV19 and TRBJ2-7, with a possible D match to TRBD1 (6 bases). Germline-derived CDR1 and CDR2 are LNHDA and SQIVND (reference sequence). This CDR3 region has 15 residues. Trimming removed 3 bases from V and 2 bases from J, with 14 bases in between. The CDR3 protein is CASSIQDSGPYEQYF. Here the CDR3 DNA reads TGTGCCAGTAGTATTCAGGACAGTGGACCCTACGAGCAGTACTTC.

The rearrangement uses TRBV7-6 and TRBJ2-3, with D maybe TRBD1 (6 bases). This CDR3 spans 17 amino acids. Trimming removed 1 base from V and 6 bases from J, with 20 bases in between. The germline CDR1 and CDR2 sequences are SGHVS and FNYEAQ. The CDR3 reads CASSLDAGAGGDDTQYF. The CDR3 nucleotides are TGTGCCAGCAGCTTAGATGCCGGAGCTGGGGGCGACGATACGCAGTATTTT.

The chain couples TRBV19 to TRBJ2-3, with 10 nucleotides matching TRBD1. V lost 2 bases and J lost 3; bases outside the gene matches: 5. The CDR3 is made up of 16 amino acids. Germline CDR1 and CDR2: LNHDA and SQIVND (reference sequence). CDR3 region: CASSIRGTGVTDTQYF. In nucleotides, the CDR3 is TGTGCCAGTAGTATACGTGGGACAGGGGTTACAGATACGCAGTATTTT.

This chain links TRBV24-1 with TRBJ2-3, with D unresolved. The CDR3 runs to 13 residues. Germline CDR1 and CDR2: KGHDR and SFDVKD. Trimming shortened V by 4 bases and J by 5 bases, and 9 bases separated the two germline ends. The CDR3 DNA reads TGTGCCACCAGTGACCTAGGAAGAGATACGCAGTATTTT. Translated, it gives CATSDLGRDTQYF.

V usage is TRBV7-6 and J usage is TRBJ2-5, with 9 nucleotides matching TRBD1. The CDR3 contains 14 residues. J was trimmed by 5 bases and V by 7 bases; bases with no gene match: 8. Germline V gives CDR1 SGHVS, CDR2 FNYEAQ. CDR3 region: CASKGQGMGETQYF. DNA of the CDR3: TGTGCCAGCAAGGGACAGGGTATGGGGGAGACCCAGTACTTC. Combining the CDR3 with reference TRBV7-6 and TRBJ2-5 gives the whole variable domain GAGVSQSPRYKVTKRGQDVALRCDPISGHVSLYWYRQALGQGPEFLTYFNYEAQQDKSGLPNDRFSAERPEGSISTLTIQRTEQRDSAMYRCASKGQGMGETQYFGPGTRLLVL.

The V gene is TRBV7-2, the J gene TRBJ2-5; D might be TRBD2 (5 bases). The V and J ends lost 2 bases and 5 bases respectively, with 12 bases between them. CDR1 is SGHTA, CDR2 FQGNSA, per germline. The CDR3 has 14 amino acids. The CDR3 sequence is CASSLLGVRETQYF. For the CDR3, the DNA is TGTGCCAGCAGCTTACTCGGGGTCCGGGAGACCCAGTACTTC. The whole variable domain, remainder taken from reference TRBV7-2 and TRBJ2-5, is GAGVSQSPSNKVTEKGKDVELRCDPISGHTALYWYRQSLGQGLEFLIYFQGNSAPDKSGLPSDRFSAERTGGSVSTLTIQRTQQEDSAVYLCASSLLGVRETQYFGPGTRLLVL.

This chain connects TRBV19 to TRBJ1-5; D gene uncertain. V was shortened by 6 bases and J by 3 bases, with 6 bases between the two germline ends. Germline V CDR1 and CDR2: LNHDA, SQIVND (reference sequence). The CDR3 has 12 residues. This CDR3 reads CASRSPNQPQHF. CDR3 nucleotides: TGTGCCAGTAGAAGTCCCAATCAGCCCCAGCATTTT.

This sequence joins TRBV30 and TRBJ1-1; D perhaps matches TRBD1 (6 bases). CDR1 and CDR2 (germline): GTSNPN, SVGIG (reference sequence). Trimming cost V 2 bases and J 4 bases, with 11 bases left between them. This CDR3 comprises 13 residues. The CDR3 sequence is CAWSKGGFTEAFF. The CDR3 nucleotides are TGTGCCTGGAGTAAGGGGGGGTTCACTGAAGCTTTCTTT. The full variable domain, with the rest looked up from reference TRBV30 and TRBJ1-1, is SQTIHQWPATLVQPVGSPLSLECTVEGTSNPNLYWYRQAAGRGLQLLFYSVGIGQISSEVPQNLSASRPQDRQFILSSKKLLLSDSGFYLCAWSKGGFTEAFFGQGTRLTVV.

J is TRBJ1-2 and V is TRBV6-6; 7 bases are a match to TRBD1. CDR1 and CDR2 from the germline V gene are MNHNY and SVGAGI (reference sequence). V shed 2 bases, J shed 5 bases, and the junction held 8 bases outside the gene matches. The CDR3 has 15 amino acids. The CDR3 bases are TGTGCCAGCAGTTACCAGGGGACAGCTCCTTATGGCTACACCTTC. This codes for CASSYQGTAPYGYTF.

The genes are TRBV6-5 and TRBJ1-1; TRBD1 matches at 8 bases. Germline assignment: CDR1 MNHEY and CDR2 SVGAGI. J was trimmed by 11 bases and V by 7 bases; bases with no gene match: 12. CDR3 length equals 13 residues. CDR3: CASNGQGFAWAFF. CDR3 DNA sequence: TGTGCCAGCAACGGACAGGGTTTTGCCTGGGCTTTCTTT.